This TCR beta chain was recorded in a study of blood T cell repertoires in COVID-19 (TCRdb year 2020). With respect to the entire study: Samples from collaborators originated in the United States, Italy and Spain and spanned both the acute and convalescent phases of COVID-19. The prospective study material was composed of cDNA or gDNA derived from T cells, B-cell-depleted T cells, or PBMCs. Subjects who had been exposed to COVID-19, were actively infected with it, or had recovered from it provided the deeply sampled blood TCRbeta repertoires that made up the dataset. The repertoires were released in a freely available public database meant as a resource for research on the immune response to SARS-CoV-2. The samples were drawn from the first 160 participants of the ongoing ImmuneRACE study and from under 1,500 subjects provided by 6 global collaborators. The sample metadata nearly always contained a de-identified subject ID, COVID-19 status, age in years and sex. Where HLA class I and class II types were available, the types were taken from metadata supplied by the sample provider, not from assay-based typing.

One collaborating source in Seattle enrolled patients during active infection and followed them longitudinally through the course of disease. Each collaborating institution followed its own protocols to collect whole blood in K2EDTA tubes. For TCRbeta analysis, collaborators shipped samples in one of three forms: frozen whole blood, isolated PBMCs, or DNA extracted from either of those sample types. Study-level results and caveats: The quantity of clinical and demographic metadata differed by source and by participant and was supplied without curation.

The immunoSEQ Assay, a bias-controlled multiplex PCR, was used to amplify TCRbeta CDR3 regions from genomic DNA. As for the original processing: The number of nucleated cells in each sample was estimated by amplification of reference gene primers within the assay. Sequence reads were collapsed and filtered to measure the absolute abundance of every unique TCRbeta CDR3 rearrangement. For each sample, productive Simpson clonality was calculated as the square root of Simpson's diversity index across productive rearrangements. Entries here come from immuneACCESS through TCRdb and include only in-frame sequences with V and J called. Some clones fail to appear in such tables; in the studies checked, an unresolved V gene covers under half of the shortfall, and the cause of the remainder is unknown. That table supplies the V and J calls and clone size; D and trimming were determined from the DNA. Recorded for this sample are more than 95,000 clones; 60% to 80% of them occurred a single time. The ten most abundant clones make up 6% of the sample.

The CDR3 has 17 amino acids, counting the end cysteine and phenylalanine. The DNA shown is the 51-base CDR3, in frame from base 1. The germline V gene (reference sequence) supplies CDR1 LNHDA and CDR2 SQIVND. The germline V end is reduced by 3 bases and the J end by 0 bases; junction bases left unmatched: 8. Of note for this clone: The antigen it binds to is not known. No much larger clone exists at a distance of one base, and base qualities are not known.

This chain joins TRBV19 to TRBJ1-3, with 7 bases in between that match TRBD1. The receptor comes from an older man with COVID-19, enrolled during active disease. The material sequenced was peripheral blood. The nucleotide sequence reads TGTGCCAGTAGTATCCATCCGGACAGGTCCTCTGGAAACACCATATATTTT. This translates into CASSIHPDRSSGNTIYF.